This T cell receptor beta chain emerged from a study of OX40 agonist ivuxolimab in advanced cancers. Some clones are missing from TCRdb's copy, which holds only in-frame ones; the method was immunoSEQ multiplex PCR. The table shows 75,000 to 95,000 clones, with just under 90% occurring only once. This clone was detected only once. The CDR3 totals 15 residues. The V gene's germline CDR1 is SGHNT and CDR2 YYREEE (reference sequence). Trimming took off 1 base at V and 5 bases at J, with 16 bases between the two ends. Patients who had autoimmune disease history or got systemic immunosuppression were left out.

Sequencing was performed on CD4+ or CD8+ T cells sorted from blood, taken in a trial of the OX40 agonist ivuxolimab. The V gene is TRBV5-4, the J gene TRBJ2-7; D perhaps matches TRBD1 (6 bases). The sequence was collected from an adult with an advanced solid tumor such as melanoma, head and neck, liver or kidney cancer. CDR3 coding DNA: TGTGCCAGCAGCTTGTTGGGTACAGGGAGAGACGAGCAGTACTTC. Encoded protein: CASSLLGTGRDEQYF.